This T cell receptor beta chain came from a study of blood T cell repertoires in COVID-19. Study context: Samples taken during acute and convalescent COVID-19 were collected in the United States, Italy and Spain. T cells, B-cell-depleted T cells, or PBMCs supplied cDNA or gDNA.

The length of the CDR3 is 14 residues. CDR1 and CDR2 from the germline V gene are MNHNY and SVGAGI (reference sequence). The V gene end was trimmed by 6 bases and the J gene end by 8 bases; junction bases not matched to a gene: 9. In the authors' workflow: Estimation of nucleated cell counts relied on the amplification of reference gene primers. The method was immunoSEQ multiplex PCR; TCRdb's version includes in-frame clones alone and lacks a portion of them. V and J calls and clone size are those listed in that table; D and trimming were worked out from the DNA. The sample consists of tens of thousands of clones, approximately 80% of them appearing once.

Input material: peripheral blood. The origin of this receptor is a human donor in a cohort sampled during active COVID-19. This chain connects TRBV6-6 to TRBJ1-3, with TRBD1 matching over 8 bases. In DNA, the CDR3 is TGTGCCAGCAGGGGGACAGGAACCGAATACACCATATATTTT. Translation gives CASRGTGTEYTIYF.